The entry that follows covers one TCR beta chain sequence. As yet, its antigen is unknown. Researchers ran the PCR with 60 Vbeta and 13 Jbeta primers. Repertoires were generated with immunoSEQ multiplex PCR, while TCRdb's copy carries only in-frame clones and drops some. The sample has 35,000 to 50,000 clones; 60% to 75% are singletons. J lost 8 bases, V lost 4 bases, and 2 bases had no gene match. CDR1 is SGHDT, CDR2 YYEEEE, per germline. This CDR3 has 11 residues. The data originate from a study of cytomegalovirus exposure and HLA in healthy donors. Study-level results: HLA allele associations emerged for 16,951 TCR beta sequences in a later analysis, at 0.05 false discovery rate. For most TCR sequences rarity was the rule, although some public TCRs occurred in many donors.

Sequenced sample: PBMCs. This sequence originates from a man aged 40-55 years in good health and CMV-seronegative. This chain connects TRBV5-6 to TRBJ1-2; 7 nucleotides match TRBD1. This CDR3 is CASSRGQGYTF. CDR3 coding DNA: TGTGCCAGCAGCAGGGGGCAAGGCTACACCTTC.